This passage covers 8 T cell receptor beta chains from one sample sequenced in a study of CD8 T cells in Susac syndrome. RNA was extracted with the RNeasy kit, and a quantity of roughly 0.5 to 1 ug was reverse transcribed using random hexamers. Using its own MiXCR run on the immunoSEQ multiplex PCR reads, TCRdb lists one record per CDR3 protein. The top ten clones hold about 0.087% of a sample with some 110,000 distinct CDR3 sequences, 85% to 95% of them seen once. The sample comprised CD4+ T cells from PBMCs. The receptors here all came from a human donor with multiple sclerosis.

The chain couples TRBV19 to TRBJ1-1; TRBD1 might be the D (5 bases). This CDR3 comprises 14 residues. The ends were cut back, 6 bases at V and 0 bases at J, with 11 bases in the middle. CDR1 and CDR2 from the germline V gene are LNHDA and SQIVND (reference sequence). CDR3 protein: CASRLGRLNTEAFF. In DNA, the CDR3 is TGTGCCAGTAGGTTGGGACGCCTGAACACTGAAGCTTTCTTT.

The V call is TRBV20-1, the J call TRBJ2-1, with D tentatively TRBD1 or TRBD2 (5 bases each). V was cut by 8 bases and J by 6 bases, with 17 bases left in between. The CDR3 is 13 residues long. Looked up from germline, CDR1 is DFQATT and CDR2 is SNEGSKA (reference sequence). The CDR3 loop reads CSSRGAGLNEQFF. The CDR3 nucleotides read TGCAGTTCCCGAGGGGCAGGGCTCAATGAGCAGTTCTTC.

The J gene is TRBJ1-6, the V gene TRBV12-3 or TRBV12-4; D is unclear. The CDR3 sequence is 13 residues long. V was cut by 5 bases and J by 4 bases, with 6 bases left in between. The CDR3 protein is CASSGGYNSPLHF. CDR3 coding DNA: TGTGCCAGCAGTGGAGGGTATAATTCACCCCTCCACTTT.

This chain connects TRBV18 to TRBJ1-2, with D uncertain. V lost 3 bases and J 6 bases, leaving 11 bases between the germline ends. CDR3 length: 13 residues. Germline V lookup: CDR1 KGHSH, CDR2 LQKENI. CDR3 DNA sequence: TGTGCCAGCTCACCTCAGGAGGAGCATGGCTACACCTTC. This translates into CASSPQEEHGYTF.

The rearrangement joins TRBV20-1 to TRBJ2-3; the match to TRBD2 covers 12 bases. The CDR3 consists of 16 residues. Germline CDR1 DFQATT, CDR2 SNEGSKA (reference sequence). Germline trimming cut 4 bases from V and 2 bases from J; bases unmatched to any gene: 7. The CDR3 protein is CSANDRTSGDTDTQYF. CDR3 DNA sequence: TGCAGTGCTAACGACCGGACTAGCGGGGACACAGATACGCAGTATTTT.

The CDR3 loop is CASSLLTGGRSNQPQHF. The DNA for the CDR3 is TGTGCCAGCAGTTTACTTACAGGGGGCAGGAGCAATCAGCCCCAGCATTTT. The V gene is TRBV27, the J gene TRBJ1-5, with 9 bases that match TRBD1. Germline V lookup: CDR1 MNHEY, CDR2 SMNVEV (reference sequence). The J segment lost 1 base and the V segment lost 2 bases, leaving 6 bases of the junction unmatched. This CDR3 contains 17 residues.

The V call is TRBV30, the J call TRBJ2-5; 8 positions match TRBD2. J was trimmed by 1 base and V by 1 base; bases with no gene match: 8. The V gene's germline CDR1 is GTSNPN and CDR2 SVGIG (reference sequence). CDR3 length equals 16 residues. As DNA, the CDR3 is TGTGCCTGGAGTGCTGGGGCTAGCGGGTCCCAAGAGACCCAGTACTTC. Translated, it gives CAWSAGASGSQETQYF.

The chain has TRBV7-2 and TRBJ1-2; 8 bases are a match to TRBD1. This CDR3 is built from 13 residues. Germline V gene data show CDR1 as SGHTA and CDR2 as FQGNSA. After removal of 5 bases from V and 9 bases from J, the junction contained 8 bases not matched to a gene. The CDR3 DNA sequence: TGTGCCAGCAGCCCGGACAGGGAAACAAGCTACACCTTC. It yields the protein CASSPDRETSYTF. The whole variable domain, filled in from reference TRBV7-2 and TRBJ1-2, reads GAGVSQSPSNKVTEKGKDVELRCDPISGHTALYWYRQSLGQGLEFLIYFQGNSAPDKSGLPSDRFSAERTGGSVSTLTIQRTQQEDSAVYLCASSPDRETSYTFGSGTRLTVV.